A selection of T cell receptor beta chains follows, all from one sample in a study of T cells in Graves' hyperthyroidism and ophthalmopathy. Using its own MiXCR run on the multiplex PCR reads, TCRdb lists one record per CDR3 protein. The table has roughly 740,000 distinct CDR3 sequences, about a sixth seen once. Sequences were obtained from blood. The receptor source for this set is a man between 18 and 29 years old with Graves' hyperthyroidism. CDR3s include the opening cysteine and the closing phenylalanine or tryptophan. A D gene is named only where the DNA matches it firmly. A clone size is listed for some rows: how often the clone was seen (once, few, many), or a class if it is expanded.

few	TRBV9	.	TRBJ2-2	TGTGCCAGCAGCCCCGAGGGAAGGGCCACCGGGGAGCTGTTTTTT	CASSPEGRATGELFF
.	TRBV3-1	.	TRBJ1-6	TGTGCCAGCAGCCAAGAAGAGGGGCTGGCGCCCCTCCACTTT	CASSQEEGLAPLHF
many	TRBV28	TRBD2	TRBJ2-7	TGTGCCAGCAGTTCGACCGGGACTAGCGGTTACGAGCAGTACTTC	CASSSTGTSGYEQYF
.	TRBV27	.	TRBJ2-7	TGTGCCGGCAGTTCGGACTGGGGGATCTACGAGCAGTACTTC	CAGSSDWGIYEQYF
many	TRBV6-2/TRBV6-3	.	TRBJ1-4	TGTGCCAGCAGCCCACGAAACAAGGCCTCTAATGAAAAACTGTTTTTT	CASSPRNKASNEKLFF
few	TRBV20-1	.	TRBJ2-3	TGCAGTGCTAGGATAAAAGCGGGCACAGATACGCAGTATTTT	CSARIKAGTDTQYF
many	TRBV20-1	.	TRBJ2-1	TGCAGTGCTATTCGGCAGGGGTACAATGAGCAGTTCTTC	CSAIRQGYNEQFF
many	TRBV6-1	.	TRBJ2-1	TGTGCCAGCAGCCATGGGCCGGGACAGACTAGCAATGAGCAGTTCTTC	CASSHGPGQTSNEQFF
many	TRBV30	.	TRBJ1-5	TGTGCCTGGAGTGTAAAGGGAGTTCAGCCCCAGCATTTT	CAWSVKGVQPQHF
few	TRBV19	.	TRBJ1-2	TGTGCCAGTAGTCCCGCCGGGGCGGGACTGGGCGGCTACACCTTC	CASSPAGAGLGGYTF
many	TRBV18	.	TRBJ1-5	TGTGCCAGCTCACCACTCCCCAGGGGAGATTCTCAGCCCCAGCATTTT	CASSPLPRGDSQPQHF
few	TRBV6-9	.	TRBJ2-6	TGTGCCAGCAGTTATTTATGCAAATGGAGCTCTGGGGCCAACGTCCTGACTTTC	CASSYLCKWSSGANVLTF
many	TRBV20-1	TRBD1	TRBJ2-7	TGCAGTGCTAGAATCCAGGGGGCCAGTTACGAGCAGTACTTC	CSARIQGASYEQYF
.	TRBV7-2	.	TRBJ1-5	TGTGCCAGCAGCTTATCCGGGGTGTGGGACAATCAGCCCCAGCATTTT	CASSLSGVWDNQPQHF
many	TRBV24-1	.	TRBJ2-5	TGTGCCACCAGTGATAGCCGGCCTGAGGAGGAGACCCAGTACTTC	CATSDSRPEEETQYF
many	TRBV30	.	TRBJ2-3	TGTGCCTGGAGTGAGAGAGATACGCAGTATTTT	CAWSERDTQYF
.	TRBV29-1	.	TRBJ2-7	TGCAGCGTTGTGGTGCCGGGGGCTAGCTACGAGCAGTACTTC	CSVVVPGASYEQYF
.	TRBV6-1	.	TRBJ2-7	TGTGCCAGCAGTGAAGCACGTAAGGGACCGGAGCAGTACTTC	CASSEARKGPEQYF
few	TRBV27	.	TRBJ2-1	TGTGCCGTCCGGGGCGGTCACAATGAGCAGTTCTTC	CAVRGGHNEQFF
.	TRBV11-3	.	TRBJ2-7	TGTGCCAGCAGCTTAGGGGCGGCGGAGTACTACGAGCAGTACTTC	CASSLGAAEYYEQYF
.	TRBV11-2	TRBD2	TRBJ2-3	TGTGCCAGCAGCTCGCAGACTAGCCCCTCCGCTCGAGATACGCAGTATTTT	CASSSQTSPSARDTQYF
few	TRBV6-1	.	TRBJ2-3	TGTGCCAGCAGGGGGACCAGCACAGATACGCAGTATTTT	CASRGTSTDTQYF
.	TRBV7-2	.	TRBJ2-7	TGTGCCAGCAGCTTAGCCCTTAGGTCCGCCGAGCAGTACTTC	CASSLALRSAEQYF
many	TRBV28	.	TRBJ2-3	TGTGCCAGCAGTTCCCCAACGGCAGATACGCAGTATTTT	CASSSPTADTQYF
.	TRBV7-6	.	TRBJ2-2	TGTGCCAGCAGCTCCCGGACGGACACCGGGGAGCTGTTTTTT	CASSSRTDTGELFF
.	TRBV27	.	TRBJ1-5	TGTGCCAGCAGTTTGGTAGTGAATAGCAATCAGCCCCAGCATTTT	CASSLVVNSNQPQHF
few	TRBV11-1	TRBD1	TRBJ2-2	TGTGCCAGCAGCTCCTCACAGGGGGCCGCGAACACCGGGGAGCTGTTTTTT	CASSSSQGAANTGELFF
few	TRBV20-1	.	TRBJ1-5	TGCAGTGCTAGAGCGCTTCGGGGGGGGGACAATCAGCCCCAGCATTTT	CSARALRGGDNQPQHF
.	TRBV6-2/TRBV6-3	.	TRBJ2-7	TGTGCCAGCAGTTACTCGGGACTGACACCCTACGAGCAGTACTTC	CASSYSGLTPYEQYF
few	TRBV27	.	TRBJ2-5	TGTGCCAGCAGTTCCGACACTGGGGGGGAGACCCAGTACTTC	CASSSDTGGETQYF
many	TRBV29-1	TRBD1	TRBJ2-7	TGCAGCGTTGGACAGGGCCACGAGCAGTACTTC	CSVGQGHEQYF
few	TRBV10-2	TRBD2	TRBJ2-1	TGCGCCAGCAGTGAGGAGATACGACTAGCGGGAGGGTACAATGAGCAGTTCTTC	CASSEEIRLAGGYNEQFF
many	TRBV28	TRBD1	TRBJ1-1	TGTGCCAGCAGTCGTTCGGACAGGATGAACACTGAAGCTTTCTTT	CASSRSDRMNTEAFF
many	TRBV12-3/TRBV12-4	.	TRBJ1-5	TGTGCCAGCAGTTTAGGAGGGTCTCAGCCCCAGCATTTT	CASSLGGSQPQHF
.	TRBV20-1	TRBD2	TRBJ2-3	TGCAGTGCTAGAGCGGGACTAGCGGGAGGGAGTACAGATACGCAGTATTTT	CSARAGLAGGSTDTQYF
many	TRBV12-3/TRBV12-4	.	TRBJ2-3	TGTGCCAGCAGTCCCTGGGCAGAGACCTCCACAGATACGCAGTATTTT	CASSPWAETSTDTQYF
.	TRBV7-3	TRBD2	TRBJ2-1	TGTGCCAGCAGCTTAGTTAGCGGGCACTCCTACAATGAGCAGTTCTTC	CASSLVSGHSYNEQFF
.	TRBV2	TRBD1	TRBJ2-2	TGTGCCAGCAGCAAAAACAGGGGGCTTTTTATCGGGGAGCTGTTTTTT	CASSKNRGLFIGELFF